The present entry profiles one T cell receptor (beta chain) with its context. What this receptor recognizes is not known. Per-base qualities were not stored, and no clone one base away is much larger. The sample's time point label is to be understood as: baseline before first vaccination. The treatment or condition label for this specimen denotes: meningococcal conjugate vaccine given as trial control. The vaccinee samples were drawn from two UK trials, COV001 and COV002, one of which was a single-blind randomized controlled phase 2/3 trial testing AZD1222 (ChAdOx1 nCoV-19) in healthy adults. For TCRbeta chain sequencing, PBMC samples were collected from trial participants at day 0 and at day 28 after the second dose. CDR1 SGHTA and CDR2 FQGNSA are derived from the germline V gene. The CDR3 starts with the cysteine, ends with the phenylalanine, and has 13 residues. The DNA shown is the 39-base CDR3, in frame from base 1. V is reduced by 1 base and J by 5 bases, leaving a spacing of 6 bases between them.

This sample stems from a study of T cell responses to AZD1222 COVID-19 vaccine (dated by TCRdb to 2020 to 2022). About the investigation overall: TCR sequencing was performed for about 240 trial participants, of whom about 200 were given two doses of AZD1222 and around 25 were given two doses of MenACWY control vaccine. Enrollment into the trials was organized by age into subgroups of 18-55, 56-69 and 70-plus years, and those subgroups contained roughly 150, 30 and 60 TCR-sequenced participants, respectively.

Broader findings and caveats from the paper: After two AZD1222 doses, spike-specific TCR breadth and depth were significantly higher than at day 0 and than in MenACWY recipients. Participants were mostly white British, with more females than males. The authors suggested clonal diversity may have been underestimated. Only five to seven AZD1222 recipients were SARS-CoV-2 seropositive at baseline, limiting conclusions about previously exposed vaccinees. In the small 56-69-year group, the increase in depth fell short of significance, most likely because of low power. Nearly half of unique spike-specific TCRs reportedly recognized epitopes outside regions mutated in the B.1.351 and B.1.1.7 variants. Because no samples from the day 14 peak response were available, repertoires could be characterized only after the peak T cell response. Vaccine-associated CD4 TCRs spanned the whole spike protein, with dominant responses in regions 160-218 and 743-854.

The CDR3 regions of human TCRbeta chains were analyzed by immunosequencing. Per the source publication's procedure: Repertoire TCRs were matched against a reference library of SARS-CoV-2-specific TCRs generated with the MIRA antigen-specificity platform. Breadth meant the fraction of unique TCRs that were SARS-CoV-2-associated, whereas depth meant the fraction of total T cells that were SARS-CoV-2-associated. Using the MIRA data, each spike-specific TCR was mapped to the spike region that the TCR reacts to and placed in a CD4 or CD8 class. Log10-transformed breadth and depth values were compared by one-way ANOVA with Sidak's multiple comparisons tests. Here the immuneACCESS table is served through TCRdb, limited to in-frame sequences with V and J called. Missing clones are a known gap in these copies; in checked studies unresolved V genes cover under half, and the rest lacks a known reason. V, J and clone size derive from that table, while D and trimming were established from the DNA sequence. Within this sample are some 200,000 clones, with around 93% of them counted one time only. The ten largest clones represent 0.9% to 1.1% of the sample.

The sequence joins TRBV7-2 to TRBJ2-1; the D gene identity is not certain. The sequences come from peripheral blood, collected on day 0 of MenACWY control vaccination. This sequence was found in an adult in good health. CDR3 region: CASSLVTDNEQFF. The nucleotides read TGTGCCAGCAGCTTAGTCACGGACAATGAGCAGTTCTTC.